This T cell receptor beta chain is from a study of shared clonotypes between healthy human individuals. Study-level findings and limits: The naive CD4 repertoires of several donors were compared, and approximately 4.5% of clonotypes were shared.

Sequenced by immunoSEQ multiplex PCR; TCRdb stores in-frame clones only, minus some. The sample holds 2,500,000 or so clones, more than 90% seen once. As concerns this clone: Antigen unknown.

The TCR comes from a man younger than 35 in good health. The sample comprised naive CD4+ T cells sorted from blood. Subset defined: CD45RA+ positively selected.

This CDR3 is CASSPEGLAGVYANTGELFF. CDR3 nucleotide sequence: TGTGCCAGCTCACCAGAGGGACTAGCGGGAGTATACGCGAACACCGGGGAGCTGTTTTTT. V and J are TRBV18 and TRBJ2-2; 14 nucleotides align to TRBD2. CDR3 length equals 20 residues. Germline V gives CDR1 KGHSH, CDR2 LQKENI. Trimming at V came to 2 bases and at J to 0 bases, leaving 8 bases not matched to a gene.